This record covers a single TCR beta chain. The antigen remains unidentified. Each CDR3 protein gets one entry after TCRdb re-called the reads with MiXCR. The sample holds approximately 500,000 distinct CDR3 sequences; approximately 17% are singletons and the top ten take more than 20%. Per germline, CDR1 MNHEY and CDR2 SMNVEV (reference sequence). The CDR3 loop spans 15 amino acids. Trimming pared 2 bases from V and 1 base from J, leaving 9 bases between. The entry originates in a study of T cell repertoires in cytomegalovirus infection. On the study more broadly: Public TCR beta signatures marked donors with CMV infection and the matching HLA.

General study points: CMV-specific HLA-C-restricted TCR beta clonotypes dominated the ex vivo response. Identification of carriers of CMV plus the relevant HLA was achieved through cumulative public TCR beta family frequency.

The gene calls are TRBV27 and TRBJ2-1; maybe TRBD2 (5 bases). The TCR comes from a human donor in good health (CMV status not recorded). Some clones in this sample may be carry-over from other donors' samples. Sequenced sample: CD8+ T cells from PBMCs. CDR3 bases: TGTGCCAGCAGTTTAGTCAGGACTTCCTACAATGAGCAGTTCTTC. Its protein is CASSLVRTSYNEQFF.